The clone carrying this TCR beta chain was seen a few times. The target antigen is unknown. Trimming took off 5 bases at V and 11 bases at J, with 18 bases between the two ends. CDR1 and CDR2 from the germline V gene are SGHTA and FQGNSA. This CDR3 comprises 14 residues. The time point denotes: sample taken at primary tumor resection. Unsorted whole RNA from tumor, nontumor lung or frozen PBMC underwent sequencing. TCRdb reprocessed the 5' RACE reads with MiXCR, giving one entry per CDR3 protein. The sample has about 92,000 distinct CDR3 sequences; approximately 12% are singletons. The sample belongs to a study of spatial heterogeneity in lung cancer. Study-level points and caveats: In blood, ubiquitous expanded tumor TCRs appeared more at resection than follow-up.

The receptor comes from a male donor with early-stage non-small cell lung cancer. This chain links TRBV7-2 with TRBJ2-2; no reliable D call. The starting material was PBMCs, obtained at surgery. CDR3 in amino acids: CASSRSTSRVELFF. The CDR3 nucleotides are TGTGCCAGCAGCCGATCTACCTCCCGGGTAGAGCTGTTTTTT.